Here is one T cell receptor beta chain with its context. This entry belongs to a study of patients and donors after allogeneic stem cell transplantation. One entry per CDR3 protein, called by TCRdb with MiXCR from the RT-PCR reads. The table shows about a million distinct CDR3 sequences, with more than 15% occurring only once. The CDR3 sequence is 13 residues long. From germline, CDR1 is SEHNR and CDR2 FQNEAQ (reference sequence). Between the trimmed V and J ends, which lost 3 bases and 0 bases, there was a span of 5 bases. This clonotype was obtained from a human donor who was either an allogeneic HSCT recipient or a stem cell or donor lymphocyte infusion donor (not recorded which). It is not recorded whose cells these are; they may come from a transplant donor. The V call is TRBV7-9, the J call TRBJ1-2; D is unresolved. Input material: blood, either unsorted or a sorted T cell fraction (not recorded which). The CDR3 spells CASSFHSNYGYTF. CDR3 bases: TGTGCCAGCAGCTTCCACTCTAACTATGGCTACACCTTC.